The 21 T cell receptor beta chains listed next were all sequenced from one sample in a study of regulatory T cells in long-lasting Graves disease. CDR3 regions were amplified by Arm-PCR using iRepertoire HTBI primers to build TCR beta libraries. TCRdb fed the multiplex PCR reads into MiXCR, producing one record per CDR3 protein. The sample lists about 450,000 distinct CDR3 sequences, 16% occurring once. The time point here: newly diagnosed GD, antithyroid drugs for less than 3 months. Making the TCR library involved RNA that had been extracted from PBMCs. Separately, the same data were catalogued under a study of T cells in Graves' hyperthyroidism and ophthalmopathy.

The sequencing here drew on peripheral blood mononuclear cells (PBMCs), taken at new diagnosis, from a patient treated with antithyroid drugs. The origin of the receptors is a woman aged 25 to 39 with Graves disease.

This chain uses TRBV10-2 with TRBJ2-1, with D possibly being TRBD2 (6 bases). The V gene's germline CDR1 is WSHSY and CDR2 SAAADI. The V end was cut by 6 bases, the J end by 7 bases, with 22 bases between. The CDR3 length is 16 residues. CDR3 in DNA: TGCGCCAGCAGGGAACTAGCTTCAAAGGCGGGGAATGAGCAGTTCTTC. This translates into CASRELASKAGNEQFF.

The sample holds a few counts of this clonotype. The genes are TRBV7-2 and TRBJ1-3; 7 bases fit TRBD1. The CDR3 is made up of 18 amino acids. The V and J ends lost 1 base and 0 bases, in that order; junction bases with no gene match: 9. Germline V CDR1 and CDR2: SGHTA, FQGNSA. CDR3 coding DNA: TGTGCCAGCAGCTTAGGTCTCGGACAGGCCCGCTCTGGAAACACCATATATTTT. It yields the protein CASSLGLGQARSGNTIYF.

The J gene is TRBJ2-7, the V gene TRBV18; 13 bases are a match to TRBD2. The trim removed 1 base at V and 0 bases at J, leaving 15 bases unmatched. This CDR3 has 21 amino acids. CDR1 is KGHSH, CDR2 LQKENI, per germline. The CDR3 DNA sequence: TGTGCCAGCTCACCACGTAGGGCGACTAGCGGGAGGCTGTTACCCTCCTACGAGCAGTACTTC. This codes for CASSPRRATSGRLLPSYEQYF.

At least ten counts were recorded for this clonotype. This chain uses TRBV20-1 with TRBJ1-6; D uncertain. Between the trimmed V and J ends, which lost 0 bases and 6 bases, there was a span of 18 bases. The CDR3 loop spans 17 amino acids. Germline CDR1 and CDR2: DFQATT and SNEGSKA (reference sequence). CDR3 sequence reads: CSARDQVRSGPNSPLHF. DNA of the CDR3: TGCAGTGCTAGAGATCAGGTGCGCTCCGGGCCTAATTCACCCCTCCACTTT.

This clonotype was found a few times. A read error may explain this, as a much larger clone is one base away. The chain couples TRBV28 to TRBJ2-7; D not resolved. Germline CDR1 is MDHEN and CDR2 is SYDVKM. The CDR3 length is 14 residues. CDR3 sequence reads: CASSPRNPPYEQHF. In DNA form, the CDR3 reads TGTGCCAGCAGTCCCCGTAACCCACCCTACGAGCAGCACTTC.

J is TRBJ1-2 and V is TRBV11-1; D not resolved. CDR3 length: 13 amino acids. Trimming left V 5 bases short and J 3 bases short, with 10 bases between. Germline V gene lookup returns CDR1 SGHAT and CDR2 FQDESV (reference sequence). The CDR3 sequence: CASSPRADYGYTF. The CDR3 nucleotides are TGTGCCAGCAGCCCCCGGGCAGACTATGGCTACACCTTC. The full variable domain, with the rest looked up from reference TRBV11-1 and TRBJ1-2, is EAEVAQSPRYKITEKSQAVAFWCDPISGHATLYWYRQILGQGPELLVQFQDESVVDDSQLPKDRFSAERLKGVDSTLKIQPAELGDSAMYLCASSPRADYGYTFGSGTRLTVV.

The sample holds a few counts of this clonotype. The rearrangement links TRBV28 to TRBJ1-5; D is ambiguous. The length of the CDR3 is 16 residues. From germline, CDR1 is MDHEN and CDR2 SYDVKM. The V end was cut by 5 bases, the J end by 3 bases, with 17 bases between. The DNA of the CDR3 is TGTGCCAGCAGTCGGGGAGACAACCTCCTCAATCAGCCCCAGCATTTT. The encoded protein is CASSRGDNLLNQPQHF. Full variable domain (missing parts from reference TRBV28 and TRBJ1-5): DVKVTQSSRYLVKRTGEKVFLECVQDMDHENMFWYRQDPGLGLRLIYFSYDVKMKEKGDIPEGYSVSREKKERFSLILESASTNQTSMYLCASSRGDNLLNQPQHFGDGTRLSIL.

This clonotype has ten or more counts. The rearrangement links TRBV6-5 to TRBJ1-6; 7 bases line up with TRBD1. J gave up 9 bases and V 2 bases, and 1 base lay outside the gene matches. Germline V CDR1 and CDR2: MNHEY, SVGAGI. The CDR3 sequence is 13 residues long. CDR3 amino acids: CASSYRGRSPLHF. The CDR3 DNA reads as TGTGCCAGCAGTTACAGGGGGCGTTCACCCCTCCACTTT.

This clonotype showed up many times. This sequence joins TRBV29-1 and TRBJ2-5; 11 bases match TRBD2. V lost 3 bases and J lost 2; bases outside the gene matches: 5. The CDR3 has 15 residues. Germline CDR1 reads SQVTM; CDR2 reads ANQGSEA. Here the CDR3 reads CSVDGLAGIQETQYF. The CDR3 DNA reads as TGCAGCGTTGACGGACTAGCGGGTATACAAGAGACCCAGTACTTC. The complete variable domain, with remaining parts taken from reference TRBV29-1 and TRBJ2-5, reads SAVISQKPSRDICQRGTSLTIQCQVDSQVTMMFWYRQQPGQSLTLIATANQGSEATYESGFVIDKFPISRPNLTFSTLTVSNMSPEDSSIYLCSVDGLAGIQETQYFGPGTRLLVL.

In this sample, this clonotype turned up many times. The chain carries TRBV7-2 and TRBJ2-5; 8 bases align to TRBD1. Unmatched junction bases numbered 6, after V lost 1 base and J lost 5 bases. The CDR3 sequence is 15 residues long. CDR1 SGHTA and CDR2 FQGNSA come from the germline V gene. The CDR3 is CASSLDPTGAETQYF. The CDR3 DNA sequence: TGTGCCAGCAGCTTAGATCCGACAGGGGCCGAGACCCAGTACTTC.

This clonotype showed up just a few times. V and J are TRBV6-2 or TRBV6-3 and TRBJ2-2, with D hard to call. Germline loops: CDR1 MNHEY, CDR2 SVGEGT. CDR3 size: 14 residues. V gave up 6 bases and J gave up 0 bases, with 8 bases separating them. The CDR3 DNA reads as TGTGCCAGCAGACTTACACCGAACACCGGGGAGCTGTTTTTT. Its protein is CASRLTPNTGELFF.

In this sample, this clonotype turned up many times. This chain joins TRBV27 and TRBJ1-2; no clear D. The CDR3 has 16 residues. V lost 4 bases and J lost 2, with 17 bases in between. Looked up from germline, CDR1 is MNHEY and CDR2 is SMNVEV (reference sequence). Here the CDR3 reads CASSSPSRDKNYGYTF. The CDR3 DNA reads TGTGCCAGCAGTTCCCCGAGCCGAGACAAAAACTATGGCTACACCTTC.

This clonotype turned up a few times. J is TRBJ1-5 and V is TRBV6-2 or TRBV6-3, with 8 nucleotides matching TRBD1. Looked up from germline, CDR1 is MNHEY and CDR2 is SVGEGT. V shed 2 bases, J shed 6 bases, and the junction held 9 bases outside the gene matches. This CDR3 region has 16 residues. CDR3 sequence reads: CASSYRTGRKGQPQHF. DNA for the CDR3: TGTGCCAGCAGTTACCGGACAGGGCGAAAGGGTCAGCCCCAGCATTTT.

Ten or more counts support this clonotype. V gene TRBV27 combines with J gene TRBJ2-3; the match to TRBD2 covers 9 bases. V shed 3 bases and J 4 bases; nucleotides not matched to a gene: 8. The CDR3 contains 16 residues. Germline loops: CDR1 MNHEY, CDR2 SMNVEV (reference sequence). Here the CDR3 reads CASSLLTREGADTQYF. Here the CDR3 DNA reads TGTGCCAGCAGTTTGTTGACGCGGGAGGGAGCAGATACGCAGTATTTT.

This clonotype was observed many times. The rearrangement uses TRBV15 and TRBJ2-1, with D perhaps given as TRBD1 or TRBD2 (5 bases each). Trimming removed 3 bases at V and 10 bases at J, with 16 bases between. The germline V gene has CDR1 LNHNV and CDR2 YYDKDF (reference sequence). CDR3 length: 14 amino acids. The CDR3 coding sequence is TGTGCCACCAGCAGGGGGGATAAACCACGCGAGCAGTTCTTC. The encoded protein is CATSRGDKPREQFF.

About this clonotype itself: It is likely a read error, because the conserved phenylalanine at the end of the CDR3 is missing. The rearrangement joins TRBV7-2 to TRBJ1-3; perhaps TRBD1 as D (5 bases). The CDR3 contains 13 residues. In germline, CDR1 is SGHTA, CDR2 FQGNSA. Trimming took off 6 bases at V and 1 base at J, with 7 bases between the two ends. CDR3 in DNA: TGTGCCAGCAGGGGGGGTTCTGGAAACACCATATATCTT. Its translation is CASRGGSGNTIYL.

This clonotype was seen many times. The J gene is TRBJ1-3, the V gene TRBV6-5, with D maybe TRBD1 (5 bases). Per germline, CDR1 MNHEY and CDR2 SVGAGI. The CDR3 extends over 16 amino acids. V lost 0 bases and J 4 bases, leaving 13 bases between the germline ends. The CDR3 nucleotides are TGTGCCAGCAGTTACTCGATGCAGGGTACAGGAAACACCATATATTTT. This codes for CASSYSMQGTGNTIYF.

The gene calls are TRBV20-1 and TRBJ2-5, with 8 positions matching TRBD2. The tail of the sequence fits TRBJ2-1 better, so the J call may be wrong. Germline loops: CDR1 DFQATT, CDR2 SNEGSKA (reference sequence). The CDR3 covers 15 residues. As DNA, the CDR3 is TGCAGTGCTAGGTGGGCGGGAGGCGCCTACAATGAGCAGTTCTTC. Its protein is CSARWAGGAYNEQFF.

This clonotype was observed many times. As DNA, the CDR3 is TGTGCCTGGGGACTCCGTCTCGGCTCGGGCTACACCTTC. Encoded protein: CAWGLRLGSGYTF. The chain joins TRBV30 to TRBJ1-2; unclear D gene. V gave up 5 bases and J gave up 8 bases, with 18 bases separating them. The length of the CDR3 is 13 residues. CDR1 and CDR2 from the germline V gene are GTSNPN and SVGIG (reference sequence).

This clonotype showed up many times. The gene calls are TRBV28 and TRBJ2-5; D gene unclear. The CDR3 consists of 14 residues. The V gene lost 3 bases and the J gene lost 4 bases, with 12 bases spanning the gap. Germline-derived CDR1 and CDR2 are MDHEN and SYDVKM. The CDR3 nucleotides are TGTGCCAGCAGTTTCTTTTGGGGTAGAGAGACCCAGTACTTC. Its translation: CASSFFWGRETQYF.

This clonotype was observed many times. One end of the junction is discordant with germline, which a read error may explain. The gene calls are TRBV5-5 and TRBJ2-5; D gene uncertain. Germline CDR1 SGHKS, CDR2 YYEKEE (reference sequence). The CDR3 is made up of 14 amino acids. The CDR3: CASSLTFGLVMWDF. CDR3 nucleotide sequence: TGTGCCAGCAGCTTGACGTTCGGCCTAGTGATGTGGGACTTC.